The source of this T cell receptor (beta chain) is a study of blood T cell repertoires in COVID-19. Study information: From T cells, B-cell-depleted T cells, or PBMCs came the material, which was cDNA or gDNA.

In the authors' workflow: The assay estimated nucleated cells by amplifying reference gene primers. Generated by immunoSEQ multiplex PCR, the TCRdb table keeps only in-frame clones and is missing some. The V and J calls and clone size come from that table; D and trimming were worked out from the DNA. This table has about 210,000 clones, about nine tenths appearing once. Germline loops: CDR1 SGHRS, CDR2 YFSETQ. The V gene lost 2 bases and the J gene lost 6 bases, with 5 bases spanning the gap. This CDR3 region has 12 residues. V usage is TRBV5-1 and J usage is TRBJ2-2; no clear D gene. The sequence was obtained from a man aged 40-49 years with acute or convalescent COVID-19. Sample: peripheral blood. The CDR3 reads CASSFIAGELFF. CDR3 bases: TGCGCCAGCAGCTTTATCGCCGGGGAGCTGTTTTTT. The variable domain in full, with the rest retrieved from reference TRBV5-1 and TRBJ2-2, is KAGVTQTPRYLIKTRGQQVTLSCSPISGHRSVSWYQQTPGQGLQFLFEYFSETQRNKGNFPGRFSGRQFSNSRSEMNVSTLELGDSALYLCASSFIAGELFFGEGSRLTVL.